This T cell receptor (beta chain) was captured in a study of monozygotic twins with inflammatory bowel disease. TCRdb re-called the 5' RACE reads and gives one entry per CDR3 protein, without DNA. This specimen shows 200,000 to 250,000 distinct CDR3 sequences; the ten leading clones hold roughly 8%. From germline, CDR1 is LGHNT and CDR2 FRNRAP. This CDR3 spans 13 amino acids. The rearrangement joins TRBV12-5 to TRBJ1-1. The sequenced sample consisted of blood. The sequence was collected from a human donor with ulcerative colitis or Crohn's disease, or a healthy co-twin of an affected twin (not recorded which). The CDR3 loop reads CASGLAANTEAFF.